These T cell receptor beta chains were read from a single sample in a study of technical replicates of blood from several donors. Clones were sequenced by immunoSEQ multiplex PCR, and TCRdb holds only the in-frame ones, with some missing. The table lists 13,000 or so clones, 65% to 90% of them singletons. The sequencing input was PBMCs. These receptor sequences come from a human donor in good health. Both conserved end residues are part of each CDR3. The order of the fields is V gene, clone size, D gene, J gene, CDR3 DNA, CDR3 protein. D genes are given only for firm matches. Clone size appears in some rows only: once, few, many, or a class for an expanded clone.

>TRBV14|-|TRBD2|TRBJ2-7
TGTGCCAGCAGCCCTCGAGCGGGAGTTAGTTACGAGCAGTACTTC
CASSPRAGVSYEQYF
>TRBV19|-|TRBD1|TRBJ2-7
TGTGCCAGTAGTGTCCCCGGGACAGGGGCCTACGAGCAGTACTTC
CASSVPGTGAYEQYF
>TRBV6-1|-|-|TRBJ2-7
TGTGCCAGCAGATTTACAGGGAAATACGAGCAGTACTTC
CASRFTGKYEQYF
>TRBV6-1|-|TRBD2|TRBJ2-2
TGTGCCAGCAGTGCCACTAGCGGGTCGAACACCGGGGAGCTGTTTTTT
CASSATSGSNTGELFF
>TRBV21-1|-|-|TRBJ2-7
TGTGCCAGCAGCAAAGCCGGGGGGGACACGGCCTACGAGCAGTACTTC
CASSKAGGDTAYEQYF
>TRBV11-2|-|-|TRBJ2-4
TGTGCCAGCAGCTTCCCAGGGGCTAAGGTTCAGTACTTC
CASSFPGAKVQYF
>TRBV5-6|-|TRBD1|TRBJ2-5
TGTGCCAGCAGAGTACAGGGGCGAGAGACCCAGTACTTC
CASRVQGRETQYF
>TRBV7-9|-|-|TRBJ1-1
TGTGCCAGCAGCCGAGGTTATGAAGCTTTCTTT
CASSRGYEAFF
>TRBV5-1|-|-|TRBJ2-1
TGCGCCAGCAGCTTGGTGAGCGGGTACGGATCCTACAATGAGCAGTTCTTC
CASSLVSGYGSYNEQFF
>TRBV25-1|medium-sized|-|TRBJ1-1
TGTGCCAGCAGAGGAGGGAACACTGAAGCTTTCTTT
CASRGGNTEAFF
>TRBV7-9|-|-|TRBJ1-2
TGTGCCAGCAGCTTAGGGGCAGGCCATGGCTACACCTTC
CASSLGAGHGYTF
>TRBV4-1|-|-|TRBJ2-1
TGCGCCAGCAGTTCCGAGCAACAGGGTTACAATGAGCAGTTCTTC
CASSSEQQGYNEQFF
>TRBV11-2|-|-|TRBJ2-1
TGTGCCAGCAGCTTAGGGCCAGGCTTAAATGAGCAGTTCTTC
CASSLGPGLNEQFF
>TRBV2|-|TRBD1|TRBJ2-3
TGTGCCGGCCGACAGGGGAGTATAGATACGCAGTATTTT
CAGRQGSIDTQYF
>TRBV27|once|-|TRBJ2-1
TGTGCCAGCAGTTCTAGCGTGAGCTCCTACAATGAGCAGTTCTTC
CASSSSVSSYNEQFF
>TRBV28|-|-|TRBJ1-3
TGTGCCAGCAGTCTTATGCGGGAAGCTGGAAACACCATATATTTT
CASSLMREAGNTIYF
>TRBV11-1|-|-|TRBJ1-1
TGTGCCAGCAGCTCCCAGGGGAACACTGAAGCTTTCTTT
CASSSQGNTEAFF
>TRBV7-6|-|TRBD1|TRBJ2-1
TGTGCCAGCAGCGCCGGCACAGGGGTCAATGAGCAGTTCTTC
CASSAGTGVNEQFF
>TRBV5-1|-|-|TRBJ1-5
TGCGCCAGCAGCCCGGGAGTTCTGAATCAGCCCCAGCATTTT
CASSPGVLNQPQHF
>TRBV7-9|-|-|TRBJ2-3
TGTGCCAGCAGCTTAGGCGGCACAGATACGCAGTATTTT
CASSLGGTDTQYF
>TRBV6-1|-|TRBD1|TRBJ2-1
TGTGCAGGGACAAGGACAGGGCCGGATGAGCAGTTCTTC
CAGTRTGPDEQFF
>TRBV14|-|TRBD1|TRBJ2-6
TGTGCCAGCAGCCAAGTGGCAGGGGGAGTCTCTGGGGCCAACGTCCTGACTTTC
CASSQVAGGVSGANVLTF
>TRBV29-1|-|TRBD1|TRBJ1-5
TGCAGCGCTGGGACAGTCAATCAGCCCCAGCATTTT
CSAGTVNQPQHF
>TRBV18|-|-|TRBJ2-7
TGTGCCAGCTCTCCACTCGGGACTGTGATGTACTTC
CASSPLGTVMYF
>TRBV30|-|-|TRBJ1-3
TGTGCCTGGAGTTCCCTCTCTGGAAACACCATATATTTT
CAWSSLSGNTIYF
>TRBV7-9|-|-|TRBJ1-1
TGTGCCAGCAGCCCAGGCAGGGGTGACACTGAAGCTTTCTTT
CASSPGRGDTEAFF
>TRBV5-6|-|TRBD2|TRBJ2-1
TGTGCCAGCAGCGGGACTAGCGGTGACAATGAGCAGTTCTTC
CASSGTSGDNEQFF
>TRBV5-1|-|TRBD1|TRBJ2-4
TGCGCCAGCAGGAAAACAGGGGTTGCCAAAAACATTCAGTACTTC
CASRKTGVAKNIQYF
>TRBV2|-|TRBD2|TRBJ2-2
TGTGCCAGCAGCGGACTAGCCCCGAACACCGGGGAGCTGTTTTTT
CASSGLAPNTGELFF
>TRBV27|-|-|TRBJ1-5
TGTGCCAGCAGTTTTTCAGATAGCAATCAGCCCCAGCATTTT
CASSFSDSNQPQHF
>TRBV4-2|-|TRBD2|TRBJ2-2
TGTGCCAGCAGCCAAGCTAGCGGGACGAACACCGGGGAGCTGTTTTTT
CASSQASGTNTGELFF